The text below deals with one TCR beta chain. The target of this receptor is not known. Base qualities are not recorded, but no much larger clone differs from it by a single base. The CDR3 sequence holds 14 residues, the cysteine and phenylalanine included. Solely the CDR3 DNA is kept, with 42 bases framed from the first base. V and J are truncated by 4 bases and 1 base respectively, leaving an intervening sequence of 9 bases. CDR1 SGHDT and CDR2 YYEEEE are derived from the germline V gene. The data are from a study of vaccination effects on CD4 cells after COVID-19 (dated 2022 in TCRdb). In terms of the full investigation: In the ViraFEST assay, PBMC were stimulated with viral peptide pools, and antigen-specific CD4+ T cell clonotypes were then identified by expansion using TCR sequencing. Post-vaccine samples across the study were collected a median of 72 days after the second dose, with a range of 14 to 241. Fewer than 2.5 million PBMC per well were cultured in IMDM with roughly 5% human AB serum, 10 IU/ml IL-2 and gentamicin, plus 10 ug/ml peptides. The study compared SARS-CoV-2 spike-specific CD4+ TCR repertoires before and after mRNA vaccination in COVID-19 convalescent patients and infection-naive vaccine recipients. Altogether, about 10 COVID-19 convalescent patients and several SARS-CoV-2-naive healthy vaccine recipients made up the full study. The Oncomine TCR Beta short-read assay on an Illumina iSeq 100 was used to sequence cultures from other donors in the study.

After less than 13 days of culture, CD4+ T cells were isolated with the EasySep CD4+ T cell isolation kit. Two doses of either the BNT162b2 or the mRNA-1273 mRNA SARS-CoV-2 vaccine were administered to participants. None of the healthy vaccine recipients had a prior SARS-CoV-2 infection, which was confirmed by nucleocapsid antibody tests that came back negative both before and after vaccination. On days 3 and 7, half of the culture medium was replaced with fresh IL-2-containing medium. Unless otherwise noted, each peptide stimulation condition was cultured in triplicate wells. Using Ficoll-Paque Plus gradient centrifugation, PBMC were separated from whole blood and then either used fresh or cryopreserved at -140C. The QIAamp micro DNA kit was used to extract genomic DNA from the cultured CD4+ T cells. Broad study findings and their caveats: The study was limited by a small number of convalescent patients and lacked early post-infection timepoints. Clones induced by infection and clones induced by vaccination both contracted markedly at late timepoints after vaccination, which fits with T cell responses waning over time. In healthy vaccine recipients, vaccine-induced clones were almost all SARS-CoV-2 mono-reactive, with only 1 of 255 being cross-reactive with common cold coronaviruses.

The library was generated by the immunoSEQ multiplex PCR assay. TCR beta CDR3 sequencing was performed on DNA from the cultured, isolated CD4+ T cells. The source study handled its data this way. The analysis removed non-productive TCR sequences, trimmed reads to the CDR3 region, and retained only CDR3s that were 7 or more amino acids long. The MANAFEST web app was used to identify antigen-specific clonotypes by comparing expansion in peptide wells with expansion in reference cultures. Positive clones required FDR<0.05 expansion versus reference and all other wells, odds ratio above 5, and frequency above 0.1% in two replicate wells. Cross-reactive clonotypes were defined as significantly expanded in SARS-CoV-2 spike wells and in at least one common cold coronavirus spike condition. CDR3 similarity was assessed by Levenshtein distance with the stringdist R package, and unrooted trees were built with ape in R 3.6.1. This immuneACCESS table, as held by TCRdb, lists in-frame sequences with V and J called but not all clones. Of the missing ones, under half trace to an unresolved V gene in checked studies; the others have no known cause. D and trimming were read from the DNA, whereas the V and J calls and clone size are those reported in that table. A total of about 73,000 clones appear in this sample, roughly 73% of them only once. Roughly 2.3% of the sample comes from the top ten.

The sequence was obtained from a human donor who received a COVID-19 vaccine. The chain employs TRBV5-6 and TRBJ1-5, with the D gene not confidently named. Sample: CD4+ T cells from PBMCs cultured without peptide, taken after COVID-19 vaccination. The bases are TGTGCCAGCAGCCCAATGGACAGCAATCAGCCCCAGCATTTT. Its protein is CASSPMDSNQPQHF. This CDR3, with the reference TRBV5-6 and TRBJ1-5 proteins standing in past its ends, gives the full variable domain DAGVTQSPTHLIKTRGQQVTLRCSPKSGHDTVSWYQQALGQGPQFIFQYYEEEERQRGNFPDRFSGHQFPNYSSELNVNALLLGDSALYLCASSPMDSNQPQHFGDGTRLSIL.